This T cell receptor beta chain was identified during a study of STAT3 mutations in large granular lymphocyte leukemia (dated by TCRdb to the late 2010s). With regard to the full study: In roughly half of the longitudinally sequenced T-LGLL patients, canonical activating STAT3 mutations were detected. More than half of T-LGLL patients received one or more immunosuppressive therapy regimens, with hematologic response in 35% to 40% of those treated. Serial deep sequencing of TCRbeta CDR3 and STAT3 was performed in patients with T-cell large granular lymphocyte leukemia to reconstruct clonal hierarchy and dynamics. Eighteen representative T-LGLL cases were selected from an initial cohort of some 200 LGL patients for longitudinal TCRbeta and STAT3 sequencing. As controls, the study also included longitudinal sequencing of a couple of patients with natural killer LGL leukemia. For each patient, sequencing was performed at an average of approximately 4 time points, with a range of 2 to 8 samplings. Points the paper makes about the study in general: Because no samples were available when a clone first appeared, clonal expansion was inferred from samplings taken at other points. At least one immunodominant TCRbeta clonotype was identified in every T-LGLL patient, and multiple immunodominant subclonotypes were identified in about half of the T-LGLL patients. Since codominant clonotypes persisted in some patients, a small but highly pathogenic clone may have gone undetected. Dominant TCR clone burden was found to exceed STAT3 mutant burden in several patients, suggesting that STAT3 mutation arose secondarily within a pre-expanded clone. The linking of therapy response to changes in TCR clonal burden was complicated by variable intervals between samplings and differing treatment regimens. TCR clonotype switching after therapy was observed in 6 of 18 patients, and all newly emerging clones were found to be STAT3 wild type.

The same DNA, extracted from blood mononuclear cells, served for both TCR sequencing and STAT3 sequencing. TCRbeta libraries were sequenced on an Illumina MiSeq, averaging about 38,000 productive templates per sample. Using multiplex PCR amplification, the immunoSEQ assay generated the TCRbeta CDR3 libraries. The authors' pipeline ran thus. Repertoire diversity was calculated as previously defined, with values near 0 taken to indicate extremely monoclonal samples. The source is immuneACCESS, and TCRdb retained only in-frame sequences with V and J called. Part of the clones is not carried over; for the studies checked, unresolved V genes explain less than half of this, and the remainder is unexplained. The V and J calls and clone size come from that table; D and trimming were worked out from the DNA. The sample contains 25,000 to 30,000 clones, about three quarters of them found a single time. Over 25% of the sample is in the top ten clones.

Remarks on this clone: Its antigen remains unidentified. No base quality information exists; no much larger clone differs at one position.

The sequence was collected from a woman in her forties or fifties with T-cell large granular lymphocyte leukemia. Some clones in this sample may be carry-over from other donors' samples. The age is the age at diagnosis. Sequenced sample: peripheral blood mononuclear cells.

The CDR3 sequence is CASSPGRVNYGYTF. Here is the DNA: TGTGCCAGCTCACCCGGCCGCGTAAACTATGGCTACACCTTC. This sequence uses TRBV18 and TRBJ1-2; no D segment can be confidently identified. The CDR3 spans 14 residues, from the cysteine through the phenylalanine. Only CDR3 DNA is held: 42 bases, read in frame from base 1. Sequences KGHSH (CDR1) and LQKENI (CDR2) are obtained from the germline V gene. Relative to germline, V is 3 bases shorter and J is 2 bases shorter, with 10 bases between their ends.